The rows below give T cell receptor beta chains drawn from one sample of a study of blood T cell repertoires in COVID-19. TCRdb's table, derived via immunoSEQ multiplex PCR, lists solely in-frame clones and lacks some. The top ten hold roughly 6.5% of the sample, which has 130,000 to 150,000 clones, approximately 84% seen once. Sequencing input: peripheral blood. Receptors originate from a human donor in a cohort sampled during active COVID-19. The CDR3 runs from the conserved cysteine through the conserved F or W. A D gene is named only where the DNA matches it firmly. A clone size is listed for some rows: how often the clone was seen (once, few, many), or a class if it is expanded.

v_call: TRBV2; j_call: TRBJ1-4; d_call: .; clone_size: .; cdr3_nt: TGTGCCAGCATTAGGTCTGGGGGCGCGGATGAAAAACTGTTTTTT; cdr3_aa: CASIRSGGADEKLFF
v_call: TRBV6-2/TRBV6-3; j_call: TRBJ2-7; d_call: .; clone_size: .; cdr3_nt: TGTGCCAGCAGCCCTGCGGGGCGAACCTACGAGCAGTACTTC; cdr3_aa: CASSPAGRTYEQYF
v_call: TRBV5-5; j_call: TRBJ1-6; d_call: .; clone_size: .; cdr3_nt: TGTGCCAGCACCGGTGAGGGTTATAATTCACCCCTCCACTTT; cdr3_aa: CASTGEGYNSPLHF
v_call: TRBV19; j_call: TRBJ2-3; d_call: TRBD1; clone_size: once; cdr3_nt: TGTGCCAGTAGTATAGATACAACAGGGGCAGATACGCAGTATTTT; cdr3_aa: CASSIDTTGADTQYF
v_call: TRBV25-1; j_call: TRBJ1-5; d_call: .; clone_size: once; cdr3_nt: TGTGCCAGCAGTGCCTGGGGAGATAATCAGCCCCAGCATTTT; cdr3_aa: CASSAWGDNQPQHF
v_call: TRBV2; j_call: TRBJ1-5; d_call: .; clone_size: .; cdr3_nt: TGTGCCAGCAGAGCAGGGGATAGCAATCAGCCCCAGCATTTT; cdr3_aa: CASRAGDSNQPQHF
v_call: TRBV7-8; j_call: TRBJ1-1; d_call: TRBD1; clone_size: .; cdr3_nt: TGTGCCAGCAGCAAGTACAGGGGGAACACTGAAGCTTTCTTT; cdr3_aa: CASSKYRGNTEAFF
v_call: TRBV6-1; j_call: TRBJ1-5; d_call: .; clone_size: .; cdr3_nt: TGTGCCAGCAGCCCCGGGAGGAATCAGCCCCAGCATTTT; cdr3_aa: CASSPGRNQPQHF
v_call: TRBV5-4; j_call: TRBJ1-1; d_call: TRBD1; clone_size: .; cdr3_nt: TGTGCCAGCAGCTCCAACAGGGGGCCTGCTGAAGCTTTCTTT; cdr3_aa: CASSSNRGPAEAFF
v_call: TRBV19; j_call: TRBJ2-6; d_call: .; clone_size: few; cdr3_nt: TGTGCCAGTAAATCTACAGGGGGGGCTGGGGCCAACGTCCTGACTTTC; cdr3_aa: CASKSTGGAGANVLTF
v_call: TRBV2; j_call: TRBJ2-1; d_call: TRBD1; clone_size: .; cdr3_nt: TGTGCCAGCAGTACAGGGGCTCTCAATGAGCAGTTCTTC; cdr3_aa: CASSTGALNEQFF
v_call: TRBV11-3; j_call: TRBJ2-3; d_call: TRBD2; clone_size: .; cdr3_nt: TGTGCCAGCAGCTTAGGCGGGGGGGCGGGAGATACGCAGTATTTT; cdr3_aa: CASSLGGGAGDTQYF
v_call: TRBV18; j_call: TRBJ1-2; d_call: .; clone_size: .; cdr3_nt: TGTGCCAGCTCACCGGAGACTGACTATGGCTACACCTTC; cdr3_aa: CASSPETDYGYTF
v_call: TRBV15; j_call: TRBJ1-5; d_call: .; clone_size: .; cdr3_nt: TGTGCCACCAGCAGAGAGGAGGGAACCCAGCATTTT; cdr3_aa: CATSREEGTQHF
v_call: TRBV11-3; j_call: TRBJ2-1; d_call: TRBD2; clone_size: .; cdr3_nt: TGTGCCAGCAGCCGGAGCGGGGGGCCGGGGAATGAGCAGTTCTTC; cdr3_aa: CASSRSGGPGNEQFF
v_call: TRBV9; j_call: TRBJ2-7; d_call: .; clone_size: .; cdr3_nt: TGTGCCAGCAACGCTACAGGGAACGAGCAGTACTTC; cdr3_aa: CASNATGNEQYF
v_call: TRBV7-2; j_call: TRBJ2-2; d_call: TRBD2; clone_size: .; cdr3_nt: TGTGCCAGCAGCTCACTAGCGGACACCGGGGAGCTGTTTTTT; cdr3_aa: CASSSLADTGELFF
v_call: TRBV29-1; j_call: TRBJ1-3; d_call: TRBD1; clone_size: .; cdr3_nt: TGCAGCGTGTTGACAGGGGTGATGGGAAACACCATATATTTT; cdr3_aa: CSVLTGVMGNTIYF
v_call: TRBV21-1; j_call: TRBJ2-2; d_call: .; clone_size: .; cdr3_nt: TGTGCCAGCAGCAAAAAGTGGACTGATTTGTCGTGCCTGGAGCTGTTTTTT; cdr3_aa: CASSKKWTDLSCLELFF
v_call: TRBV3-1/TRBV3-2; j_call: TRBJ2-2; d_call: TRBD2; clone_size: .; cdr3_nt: TGTGCCAGCAGCCAAGGTGCAGGGAGGGGAATCTCCGGGGAGCTGTTTTTT; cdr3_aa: CASSQGAGRGISGELFF
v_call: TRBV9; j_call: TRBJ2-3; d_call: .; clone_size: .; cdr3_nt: TGTGCCAGCAGCCCTTCATCAGGGTACACAGATACGCAGTATTTT; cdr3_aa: CASSPSSGYTDTQYF
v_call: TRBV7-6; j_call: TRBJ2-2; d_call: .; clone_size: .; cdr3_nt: TGTGCCAGCAGCTTAATCGGGAAAGAGAACACCGGGGAGCTGTTTTTT; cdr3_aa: CASSLIGKENTGELFF
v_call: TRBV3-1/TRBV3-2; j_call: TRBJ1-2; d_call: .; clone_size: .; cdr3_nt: TGTGCCAGCAGTAACAGGGCGAACTATGGCTACACCTTC; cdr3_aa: CASSNRANYGYTF
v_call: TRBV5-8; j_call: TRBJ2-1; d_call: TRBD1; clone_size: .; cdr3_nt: TGTGCCAGCAGCCGGACAGGCGTTTCCTACAATGAGCAGTTCTTC; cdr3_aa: CASSRTGVSYNEQFF
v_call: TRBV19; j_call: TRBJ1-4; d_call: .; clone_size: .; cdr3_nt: TGTGCCAGTAGTCCTTGGACTCTGACTAATGAAAAACTGTTTTTT; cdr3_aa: CASSPWTLTNEKLFF
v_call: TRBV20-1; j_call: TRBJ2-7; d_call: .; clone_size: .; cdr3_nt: TGCAGTGCTAGGTACTTCTACGAGCAGTACTTC; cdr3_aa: CSARYFYEQYF